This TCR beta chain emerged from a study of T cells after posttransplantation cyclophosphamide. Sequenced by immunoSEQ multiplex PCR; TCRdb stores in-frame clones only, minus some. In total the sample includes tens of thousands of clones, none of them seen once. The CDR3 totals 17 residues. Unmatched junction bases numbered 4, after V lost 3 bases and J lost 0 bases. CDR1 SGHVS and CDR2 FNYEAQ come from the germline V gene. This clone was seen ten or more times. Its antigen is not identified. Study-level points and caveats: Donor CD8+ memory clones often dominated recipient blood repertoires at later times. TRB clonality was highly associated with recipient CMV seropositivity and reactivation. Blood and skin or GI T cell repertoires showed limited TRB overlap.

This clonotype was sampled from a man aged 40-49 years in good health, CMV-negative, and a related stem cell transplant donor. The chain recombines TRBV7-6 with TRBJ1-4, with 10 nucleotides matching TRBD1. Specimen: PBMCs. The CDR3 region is CASSLGQGRTTNEKLFF. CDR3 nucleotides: TGTGCCAGCAGCTTGGGACAGGGGCGCACAACTAATGAAAAACTGTTTTTT.